This passage covers 8 T cell receptor beta chains from one sample sequenced in a study of control samples from healthy donors and cancer patients. TCRdb's table, derived via immunoSEQ multiplex PCR, lists solely in-frame clones and lacks some. The sample contains 98,000 or so clones, more than 75% of which appear only once. Specimen: blood. All receptors come from a man in his sixties in good health.

The J gene is TRBJ2-5, the V gene TRBV19; D may be TRBD1 (5 bases). From germline, CDR1 is LNHDA and CDR2 SQIVND (reference sequence). The V and J ends lost 2 bases and 3 bases respectively, with 10 bases between them. This CDR3 is built from 14 residues. The CDR3 reads CASSIRAGKETQYF. The CDR3 DNA sequence: TGTGCCAGTAGTATACGGGCAGGGAAAGAGACCCAGTACTTC.

The chain employs TRBV4-1 and TRBJ2-5; 8 nucleotides align to TRBD1. Germline V gene data show CDR1 as MGHRA and CDR2 as YSYEKL. The CDR3 covers 16 residues. J gave up 3 bases and V 0 bases, and 6 bases lay outside the gene matches. CDR3 sequence reads: CASSQDPRGREETQYF. The CDR3 DNA follows: TGCGCCAGCAGCCAAGATCCCAGGGGGCGTGAAGAGACCCAGTACTTC.

The chain joins TRBV12-5 to TRBJ1-5; D not resolved. The CDR3 loop spans 14 amino acids. With 0 bases removed from V and 4 bases from J, the gap between germline ends came to 7 bases. CDR1 is LGHNT and CDR2 is FRNRAP in the germline V gene. CDR3 bases: TGTGCTAGTGGTTTGGTACCGGATAATCAGCCCCAGCATTTT. It is translated as CASGLVPDNQPQHF.

The J gene is TRBJ2-7, the V gene TRBV5-1; D gene unclear. The CDR3 is made up of 14 amino acids. From germline, CDR1 is SGHRS and CDR2 YFSETQ. V was shortened by 1 base and J by 0 bases, with 8 bases between the two germline ends. The CDR3 reads CASSLWVNSYEQYF. The CDR3 DNA reads as TGCGCCAGCAGCTTGTGGGTAAACTCCTACGAGCAGTACTTC.

This clone showed up just once. This chain connects TRBV5-4 to TRBJ1-2; D is possibly TRBD1 (5 bases). The V end was cut by 4 bases, the J end by 1 base, with 14 bases between. CDR3 length equals 15 residues. Per the germline V gene, CDR1 is SGHNT and CDR2 is YYREEE (reference sequence). CDR3 protein: CASSPGTPNNYGYTF. Here the CDR3 DNA reads TGTGCCAGCAGCCCAGGGACGCCAAATAACTATGGCTACACCTTC.

The rearrangement links TRBV11-3 to TRBJ2-2; D uncertain. The germline V and J ends were trimmed by 7 bases and 5 bases, with 11 bases remaining between them. Germline V CDR1 and CDR2: SGHNT, YENEEA. This CDR3 is 13 amino acids long. The CDR3 bases are TGTGCCAGCACCTCCGCAGCAACCGGGGAGCTGTTTTTT. It is translated as CASTSAATGELFF.

The rearrangement links TRBV6-6 to TRBJ2-3; D gene ambiguous. CDR3 length equals 15 residues. Germline V gene data show CDR1 as MNHNY and CDR2 as SVGAGI (reference sequence). Trimming shortened V by 2 bases and J by 1 base, and 10 bases separated the two germline ends. CDR3 sequence: CASSYDGPGTDTQYF. CDR3 coding DNA: TGTGCCAGCAGTTACGATGGCCCAGGCACAGATACGCAGTATTTT.

This clone was counted a single time. The chain carries TRBV27 and TRBJ2-3; D remains ambiguous. The CDR3 contains 12 residues. V was clipped by 6 bases and J by 0 bases, with 4 bases between them. Germline V gives CDR1 MNHEY, CDR2 SMNVEV (reference sequence). In DNA, the CDR3 is TGTGCCAGCAGCCCTAGCACAGATACGCAGTATTTT. This translates into CASSPSTDTQYF.